Listed below are T cell receptor beta chains from one sample, sequenced in a study of neurological immune-mediated disorders. From the 5' RACE reads, TCRdb called clonotypes with MiXCR, one entry per CDR3 protein. The table lists roughly 60,000 distinct CDR3 sequences, roughly 10% of them singletons, with approximately 12% in the top ten. The sample was PBMCs. These TCRs come from a young man in good health. Both conserved end residues are part of each CDR3. Fields, in order: V gene, CDR3 length, CDR3 protein.

v_gene: TRBV2; len: 18; CDR3aa: CASSEDYGGRDHQETQYF
v_gene: TRBV27; len: 14; CDR3aa: CASSPPGFYNEQFF
v_gene: TRBV5-5; len: 13; CDR3aa: CASSSAVTYGYTF
v_gene: TRBV29-1; len: 13; CDR3aa: CSGRDREGTEAFF
v_gene: TRBV7-9; len: 19; CDR3aa: CASIPSRGSIGPGTDTQYF
v_gene: TRBV6-6; len: 15; CDR3aa: CTTPVRWGGGTEAFF
v_gene: TRBV18; len: 14; CDR3aa: CASSGQGGSQPQHF
v_gene: TRBV10-3; len: 16; CDR3aa: CAISTTGVIAKNIQYF
v_gene: TRBV2; len: 14; CDR3aa: CATPAAGLAGELFF
v_gene: TRBV14; len: 14; CDR3aa: CASSQRTGNTEAFF
v_gene: TRBV7-9; len: 13; CDR3aa: CASSLWDYNEQFF
v_gene: TRBV11-2; len: 16; CDR3aa: CASSFLYSGPTDTQYF
v_gene: TRBV20-1; len: 11; CDR3aa: CSPRGSYEQYF
v_gene: TRBV5-1; len: 14; CDR3aa: CASSEGTSSYEQYF
v_gene: TRBV7-2; len: 15; CDR3aa: CASSRDREEAGGYTF
v_gene: TRBV10-3; len: 14; CDR3aa: CAISAGQSNQPQHF
v_gene: TRBV5-1; len: 14; CDR3aa: CASNDGTGLNEQYF
v_gene: TRBV28; len: 16; CDR3aa: CASSPGGDPTSYEQYF
v_gene: TRBV12-3/TRBV12-4; len: 14; CDR3aa: CASSAGSVGKPQHF
v_gene: TRBV20-1; len: 14; CDR3aa: CSANLAGGRDEQFF
v_gene: TRBV2; len: 14; CDR3aa: CADQEGLGPYEQYF
v_gene: TRBV15; len: 16; CDR3aa: CATSRRGQNPSYEQYF
v_gene: TRBV7-6; len: 11; CDR3aa: CASSLDYEQYF
v_gene: TRBV20-1; len: 11; CDR3aa: CSASTFYEQYF